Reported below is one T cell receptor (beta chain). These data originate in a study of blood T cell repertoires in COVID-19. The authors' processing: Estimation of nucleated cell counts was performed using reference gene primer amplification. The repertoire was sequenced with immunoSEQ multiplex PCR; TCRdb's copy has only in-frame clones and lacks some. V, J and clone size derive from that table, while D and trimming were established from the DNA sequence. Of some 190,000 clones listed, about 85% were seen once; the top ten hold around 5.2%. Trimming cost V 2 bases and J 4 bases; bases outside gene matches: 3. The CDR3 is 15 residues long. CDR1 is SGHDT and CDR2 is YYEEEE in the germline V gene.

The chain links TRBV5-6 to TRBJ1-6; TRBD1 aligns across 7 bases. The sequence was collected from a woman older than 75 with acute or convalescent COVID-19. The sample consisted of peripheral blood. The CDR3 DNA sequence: TGTGCCAGCAGCTTCAGGGGACAGTATAATTCACCCCTCCACTTT. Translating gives CASSFRGQYNSPLHF.